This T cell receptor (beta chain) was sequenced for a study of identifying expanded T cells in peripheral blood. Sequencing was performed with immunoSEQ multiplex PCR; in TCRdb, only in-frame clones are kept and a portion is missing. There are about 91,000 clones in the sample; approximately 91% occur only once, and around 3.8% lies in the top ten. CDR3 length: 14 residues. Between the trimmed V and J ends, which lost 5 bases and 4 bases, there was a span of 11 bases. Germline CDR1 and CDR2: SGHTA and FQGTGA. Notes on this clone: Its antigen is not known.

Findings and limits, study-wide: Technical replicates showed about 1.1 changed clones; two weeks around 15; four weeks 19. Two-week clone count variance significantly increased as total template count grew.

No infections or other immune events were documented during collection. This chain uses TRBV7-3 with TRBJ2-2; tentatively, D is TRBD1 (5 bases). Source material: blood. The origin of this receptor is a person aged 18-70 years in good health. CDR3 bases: TGTGCCAGCAGCAGATCAGGGCTCACCGGGGAGCTGTTTTTT. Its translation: CASSRSGLTGELFF. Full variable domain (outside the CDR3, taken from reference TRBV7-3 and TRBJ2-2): GAGVSQTPSNKVTEKGKYVELRCDPISGHTALYWYRQSLGQGPEFLIYFQGTGAADDSGLPNDRFFAVRPEGSVSTLKIQRTERGDSAVYLCASSRSGLTGELFFGEGSRLTVL.